This T cell receptor (beta chain) was retrieved from a study of OX40 agonist ivuxolimab in advanced cancers. The data were produced by immunoSEQ multiplex PCR, yet TCRdb's version contains in-frame clones alone and is incomplete. The data contain 60,000 to 90,000 clones, about 80% of them singletons. V was pared by 5 bases and J by 2 bases, with 21 bases between. The CDR3 covers 16 residues. Germline lookup yields CDR1 GTSNPN and CDR2 SVGIG (reference sequence). The specimen was CD4+ or CD8+ T cells sorted from blood, collected in a trial of the OX40 agonist ivuxolimab. The TCR originated in an adult with an advanced solid tumor such as melanoma, head and neck, liver or kidney cancer. The chain joins TRBV30 to TRBJ1-2; D perhaps matches TRBD1 (6 bases). CDR3 sequence (DNA): TGTGCCTGGGGTCGGAGAGGGACATTACCAAACTATGGCTACACCTTC. Amino acids: CAWGRRGTLPNYGYTF.